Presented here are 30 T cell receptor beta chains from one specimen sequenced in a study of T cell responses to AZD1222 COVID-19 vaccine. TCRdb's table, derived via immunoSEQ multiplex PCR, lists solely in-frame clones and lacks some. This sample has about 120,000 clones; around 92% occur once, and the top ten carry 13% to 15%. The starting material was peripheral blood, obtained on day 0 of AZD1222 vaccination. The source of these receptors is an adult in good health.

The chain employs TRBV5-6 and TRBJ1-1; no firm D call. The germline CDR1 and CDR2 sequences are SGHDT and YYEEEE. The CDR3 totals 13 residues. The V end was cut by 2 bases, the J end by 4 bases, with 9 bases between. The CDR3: CASSFEGGTEAFF. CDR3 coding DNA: TGTGCCAGCAGCTTTGAGGGAGGCACTGAAGCTTTCTTT.

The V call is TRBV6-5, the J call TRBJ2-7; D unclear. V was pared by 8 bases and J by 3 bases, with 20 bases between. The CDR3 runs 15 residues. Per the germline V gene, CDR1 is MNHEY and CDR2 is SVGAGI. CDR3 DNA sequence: TGTGCCAGCGGGAAGAGTGGAGCGAGAATCTACGAGCAGTACTTC. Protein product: CASGKSGARIYEQYF.

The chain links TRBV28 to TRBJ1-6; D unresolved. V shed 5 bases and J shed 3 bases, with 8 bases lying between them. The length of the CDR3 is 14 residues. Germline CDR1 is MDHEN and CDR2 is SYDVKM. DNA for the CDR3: TGTGCCAGCAGTCCACCCGACTATAATTCACCCCTCCACTTT. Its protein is CASSPPDYNSPLHF. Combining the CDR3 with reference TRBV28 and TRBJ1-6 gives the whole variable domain DVKVTQSSRYLVKRTGEKVFLECVQDMDHENMFWYRQDPGLGLRLIYFSYDVKMKEKGDIPEGYSVSREKKERFSLILESASTNQTSMYLCASSPPDYNSPLHFGNGTRLTVT.

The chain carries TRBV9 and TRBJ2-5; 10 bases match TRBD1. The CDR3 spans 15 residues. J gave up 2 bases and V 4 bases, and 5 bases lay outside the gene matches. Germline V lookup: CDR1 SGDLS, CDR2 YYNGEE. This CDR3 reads CASSNRDRGQETQYF. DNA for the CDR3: TGTGCCAGCAGCAACCGGGACAGGGGACAAGAGACCCAGTACTTC. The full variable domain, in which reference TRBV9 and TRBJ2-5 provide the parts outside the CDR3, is DSGVTQTPKHLITATGQRVTLRCSPRSGDLSVYWYQQSLDQGLQFLIQYYNGEERAKGNILERFSAQQFPDLHSELNLSSLELGDSALYFCASSNRDRGQETQYFGPGTRLLVL.

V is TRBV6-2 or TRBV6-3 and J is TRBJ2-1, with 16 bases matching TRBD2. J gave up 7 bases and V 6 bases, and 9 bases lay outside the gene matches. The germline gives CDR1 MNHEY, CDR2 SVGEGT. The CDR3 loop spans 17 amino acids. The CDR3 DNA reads TGTGCCAGCAGCCCCGGGACTAGCGGGAGGGGGTGGAATGAGCAGTTCTTC. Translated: CASSPGTSGRGWNEQFF.

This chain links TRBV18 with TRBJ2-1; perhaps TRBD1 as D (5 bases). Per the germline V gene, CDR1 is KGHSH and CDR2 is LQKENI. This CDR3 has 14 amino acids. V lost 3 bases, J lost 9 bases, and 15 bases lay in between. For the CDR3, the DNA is TGTGCCAGCTCACCGGGGCCTAACTCGGGTGAGCAGTTCTTC. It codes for CASSPGPNSGEQFF.

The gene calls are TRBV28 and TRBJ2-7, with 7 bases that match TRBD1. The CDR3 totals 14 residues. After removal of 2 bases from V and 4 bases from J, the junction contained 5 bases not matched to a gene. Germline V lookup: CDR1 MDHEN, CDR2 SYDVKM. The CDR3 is CASSLLYRGYEQYF. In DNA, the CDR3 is TGTGCCAGCAGTTTACTCTACAGGGGTTACGAGCAGTACTTC.

CDR3 nucleotides: TGCGCCAGCAGAGAGGGCGCTGGCTACACCTTC. It translates to CASREGAGYTF. The rearrangement links TRBV10-1 to TRBJ1-2; no firm D call. CDR1 is WNHNN, CDR2 SYGVQD, per germline (reference sequence). The CDR3 has 11 amino acids. V lost 6 bases to trimming and J lost 7 bases, with 9 bases between them.

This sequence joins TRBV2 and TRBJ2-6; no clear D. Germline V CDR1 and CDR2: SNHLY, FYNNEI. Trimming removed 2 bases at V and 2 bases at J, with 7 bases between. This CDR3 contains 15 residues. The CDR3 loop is CASSESRAGANVLTF. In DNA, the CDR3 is TGTGCCAGCAGTGAATCTAGGGCTGGGGCCAACGTCCTGACTTTC.

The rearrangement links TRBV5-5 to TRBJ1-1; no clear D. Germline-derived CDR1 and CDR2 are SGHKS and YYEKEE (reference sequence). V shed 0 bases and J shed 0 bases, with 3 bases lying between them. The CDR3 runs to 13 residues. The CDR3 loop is CASSLALNTEAFF. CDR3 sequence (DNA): TGTGCCAGCAGCTTGGCTCTGAACACTGAAGCTTTCTTT.

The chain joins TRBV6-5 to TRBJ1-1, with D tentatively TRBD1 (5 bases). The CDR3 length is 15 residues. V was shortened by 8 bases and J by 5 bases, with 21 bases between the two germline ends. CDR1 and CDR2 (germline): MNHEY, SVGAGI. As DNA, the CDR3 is TGTGCCAGCGCCCAGGGCTCAGGGTTTCGGACTGAAGCTTTCTTT. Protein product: CASAQGSGFRTEAFF.

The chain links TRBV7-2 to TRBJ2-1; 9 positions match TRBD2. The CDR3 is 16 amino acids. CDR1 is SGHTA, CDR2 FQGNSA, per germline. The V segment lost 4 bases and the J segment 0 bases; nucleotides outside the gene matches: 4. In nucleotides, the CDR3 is TGTGCCAGCAGCTGGAGACTAGCGGACTCCTACAATGAGCAGTTCTTC. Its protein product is CASSWRLADSYNEQFF.

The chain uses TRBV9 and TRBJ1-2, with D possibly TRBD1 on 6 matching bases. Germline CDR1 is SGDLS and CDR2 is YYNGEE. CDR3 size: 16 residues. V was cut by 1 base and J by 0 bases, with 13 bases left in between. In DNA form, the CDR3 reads TGTGCCAGCAGCGTATACGGGACACCTACTAACTATGGCTACACCTTC. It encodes CASSVYGTPTNYGYTF.

As DNA, the CDR3 is TGTGCCAGCAGTTACGCAGGGGCTAACTATGGCTACACCTTC. Protein sequence: CASSYAGANYGYTF. J is TRBJ1-2 and V is TRBV6-2 or TRBV6-3; tentative D call: TRBD1 (6 bases). Deletions cut 2 bases from V and 0 bases from J, with 7 bases between. The germline gives CDR1 MNHEY, CDR2 SVGEGT. CDR3 length equals 14 residues.

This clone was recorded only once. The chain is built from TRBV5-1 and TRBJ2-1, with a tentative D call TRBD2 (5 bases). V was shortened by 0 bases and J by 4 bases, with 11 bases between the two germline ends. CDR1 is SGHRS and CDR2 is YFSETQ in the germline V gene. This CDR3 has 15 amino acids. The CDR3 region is CASSLERAAYNEQFF. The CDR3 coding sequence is TGCGCCAGCAGCTTGGAGAGGGCTGCTTACAATGAGCAGTTCTTC.

This CDR3 is CASSQISGGAYEQYF. The CDR3 bases are TGCGCCAGCAGCCAAATAAGCGGGGGGGCCTACGAGCAGTACTTC. V usage is TRBV4-1 and J usage is TRBJ2-7, with TRBD2 matching 10 bases. The V gene end was trimmed by 2 bases and the J gene end by 2 bases; junction bases not matched to a gene: 3. CDR3 length equals 15 residues. Germline V gene sequence: CDR1 MGHRA, CDR2 YSYEKL.

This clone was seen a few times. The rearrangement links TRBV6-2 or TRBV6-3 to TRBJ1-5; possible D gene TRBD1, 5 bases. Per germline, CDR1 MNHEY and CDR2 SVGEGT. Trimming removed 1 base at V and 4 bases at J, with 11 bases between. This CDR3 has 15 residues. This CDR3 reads CASSYYGAWNQPQHF. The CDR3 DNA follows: TGTGCCAGCAGTTACTACGGGGCTTGGAATCAGCCCCAGCATTTT.

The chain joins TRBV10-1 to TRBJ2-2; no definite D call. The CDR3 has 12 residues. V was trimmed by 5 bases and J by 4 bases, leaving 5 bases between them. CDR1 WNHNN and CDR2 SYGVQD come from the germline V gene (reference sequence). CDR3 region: CASSRVTGELFF. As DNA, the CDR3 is TGCGCCAGCAGTAGGGTCACCGGGGAGCTGTTTTTT.

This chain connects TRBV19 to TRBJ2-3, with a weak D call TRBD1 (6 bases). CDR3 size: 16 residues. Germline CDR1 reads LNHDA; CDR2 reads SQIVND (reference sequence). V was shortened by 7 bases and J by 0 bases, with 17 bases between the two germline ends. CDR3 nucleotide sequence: TGTGCCAGTAATCCCAAGGACAGACCTAGCACAGATACGCAGTATTTT. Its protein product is CASNPKDRPSTDTQYF.

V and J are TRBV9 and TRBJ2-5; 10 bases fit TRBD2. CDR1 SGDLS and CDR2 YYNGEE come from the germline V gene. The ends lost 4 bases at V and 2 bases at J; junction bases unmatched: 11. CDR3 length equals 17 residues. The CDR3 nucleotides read TGTGCCAGCAGCCCCGACCTAGCGGGGGAAGTTCAAGAGACCCAGTACTTC. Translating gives CASSPDLAGEVQETQYF.

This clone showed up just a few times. The CDR3 coding sequence is TGTGCCAGCAGCTTAGAAGGACAGGCTTGGAACACTGAAGCTTTCTTT. This codes for CASSLEGQAWNTEAFF. This rearrangement joins TRBV7-6 to TRBJ1-1, with 7 bases fitting TRBD1. J lost 1 base, V lost 1 base, and 6 bases had no gene match. The CDR3 sequence is 16 residues long. Germline V lookup: CDR1 SGHVS, CDR2 FNYEAQ.

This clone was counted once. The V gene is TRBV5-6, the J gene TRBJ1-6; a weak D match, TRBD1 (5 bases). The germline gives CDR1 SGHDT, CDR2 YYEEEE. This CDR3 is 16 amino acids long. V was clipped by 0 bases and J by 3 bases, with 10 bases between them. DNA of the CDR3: TGTGCCAGCAGCTTGGTCGGGGCAGACTATAATTCACCCCTCCACTTT. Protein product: CASSLVGADYNSPLHF.

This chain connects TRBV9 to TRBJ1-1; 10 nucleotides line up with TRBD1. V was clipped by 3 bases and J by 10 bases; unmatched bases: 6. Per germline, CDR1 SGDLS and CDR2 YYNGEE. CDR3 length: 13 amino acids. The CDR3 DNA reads TGTGCCAGCAGCGCAACGGACAGGGGGGGAGCTTTCTTT. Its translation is CASSATDRGGAFF.

The CDR3 spells CASRERGYTF. The DNA of the CDR3 is TGTGCCAGCAGGGAGCGGGGCTACACCTTC. The V gene is TRBV28, the J gene TRBJ1-2; D remains ambiguous. The V gene's germline CDR1 is MDHEN and CDR2 SYDVKM. This CDR3 has 10 amino acids. Trimming removed 6 bases at V and 8 bases at J, with 7 bases between.

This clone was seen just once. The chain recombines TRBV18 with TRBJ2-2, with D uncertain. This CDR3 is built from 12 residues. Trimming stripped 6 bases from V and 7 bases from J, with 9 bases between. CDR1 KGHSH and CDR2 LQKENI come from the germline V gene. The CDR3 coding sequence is TGTGCCAGCTCTGCCCGGAGCGGGGAGCTGTTTTTT. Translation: CASSARSGELFF.

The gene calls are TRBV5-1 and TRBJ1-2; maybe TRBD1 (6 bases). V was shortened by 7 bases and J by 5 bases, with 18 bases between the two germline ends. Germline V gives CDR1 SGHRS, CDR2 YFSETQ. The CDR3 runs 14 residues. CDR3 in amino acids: CASAQGQGTYGYTF. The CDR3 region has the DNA TGCGCCAGCGCCCAGGGTCAGGGGACTTATGGCTACACCTTC.

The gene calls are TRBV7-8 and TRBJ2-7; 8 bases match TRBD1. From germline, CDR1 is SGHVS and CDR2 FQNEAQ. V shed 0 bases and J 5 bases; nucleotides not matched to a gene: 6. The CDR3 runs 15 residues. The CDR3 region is CASSLAFQGAHEQYF. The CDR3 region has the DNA TGTGCCAGCAGCTTAGCTTTTCAGGGGGCCCACGAGCAGTACTTC.

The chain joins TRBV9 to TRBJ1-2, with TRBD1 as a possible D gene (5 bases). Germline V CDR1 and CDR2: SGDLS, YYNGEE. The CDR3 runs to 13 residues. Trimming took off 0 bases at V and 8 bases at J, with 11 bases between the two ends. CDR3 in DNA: TGTGCCAGCAGCGTAGGGGGCGGCAGGGGCTACACCTTC. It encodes CASSVGGGRGYTF.

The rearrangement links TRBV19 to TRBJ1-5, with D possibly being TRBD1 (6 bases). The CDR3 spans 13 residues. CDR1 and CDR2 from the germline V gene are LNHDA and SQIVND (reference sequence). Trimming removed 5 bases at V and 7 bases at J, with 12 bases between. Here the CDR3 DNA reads TGTGCCAGTAGTGCCATGGGGGGCCAGCCCCAGCATTTT. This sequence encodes CASSAMGGQPQHF.

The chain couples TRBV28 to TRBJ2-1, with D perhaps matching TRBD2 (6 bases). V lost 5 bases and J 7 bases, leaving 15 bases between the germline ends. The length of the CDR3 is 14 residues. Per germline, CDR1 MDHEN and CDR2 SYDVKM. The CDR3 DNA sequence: TGTGCCAGCAGTGGACGGAGGGTAGGGAATGAGCAGTTCTTC. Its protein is CASSGRRVGNEQFF.